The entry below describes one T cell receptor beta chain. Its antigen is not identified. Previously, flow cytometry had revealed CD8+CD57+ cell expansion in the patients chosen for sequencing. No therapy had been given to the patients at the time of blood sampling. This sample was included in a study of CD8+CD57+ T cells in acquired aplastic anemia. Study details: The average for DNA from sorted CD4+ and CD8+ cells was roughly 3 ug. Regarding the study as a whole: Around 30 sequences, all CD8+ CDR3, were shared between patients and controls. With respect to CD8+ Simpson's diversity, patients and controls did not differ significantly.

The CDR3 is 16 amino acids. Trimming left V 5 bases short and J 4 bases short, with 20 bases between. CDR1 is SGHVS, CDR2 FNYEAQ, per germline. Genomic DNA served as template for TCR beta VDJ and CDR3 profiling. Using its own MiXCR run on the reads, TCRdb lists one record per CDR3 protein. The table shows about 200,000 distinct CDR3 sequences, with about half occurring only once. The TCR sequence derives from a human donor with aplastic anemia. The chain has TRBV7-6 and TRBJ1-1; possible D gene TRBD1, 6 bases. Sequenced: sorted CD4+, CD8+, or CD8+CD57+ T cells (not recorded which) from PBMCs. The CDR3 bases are TGTGCCAGCAGCGCGACCGGCCGGGGGGCTGGCACTGAAGCTTTCTTT. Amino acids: CASSATGRGAGTEAFF.